These 26 T cell receptor beta chains were sequenced from one sample in a study of radiation and T cells in renal cell carcinoma. The time point is: blood 2 weeks post-SBRT. Indicated treatment: 15 Gy SBRT to primary tumor, nephrectomy 4 weeks later. Clones were read by immunoSEQ multiplex PCR, and TCRdb kept only the in-frame ones, dropping some. The profile shows around 130,000 clones, approximately 75% of them singletons. Sample: blood, taken from a patient whose treatment included radiotherapy and nephrectomy. These receptors were collected from a woman aged 60-70 years with renal cell carcinoma.

This rearrangement joins TRBV7-9 to TRBJ2-1, with D uncertain. Germline CDR1 is SEHNR and CDR2 is FQNEAQ (reference sequence). Trimming took 5 bases from V and 0 from J, leaving 5 bases between them. The CDR3 is made up of 13 amino acids. For the CDR3, the DNA is TGTGCCAGCAGCCTCTACTCCTACAATGAGCAGTTCTTC. As protein: CASSLYSYNEQFF.

The chain uses TRBV5-5 and TRBJ2-7, with 8 positions matching TRBD2. After removal of 5 bases from V and 5 bases from J, the junction contained 6 bases not matched to a gene. This CDR3 has 13 residues. Looked up from germline, CDR1 is SGHKS and CDR2 is YYEKEE (reference sequence). The CDR3 sequence is CASSESGGNEQYF. The CDR3, as DNA: TGTGCCAGCAGTGAATCGGGAGGGAACGAGCAGTACTTC.

The chain links TRBV10-3 to TRBJ2-1; D possibly corresponds to TRBD2 (5 bases). Germline V gene sequence: CDR1 ENHRY, CDR2 SYGVKD. The V gene lost 4 bases and the J gene lost 0 bases, with 10 bases spanning the gap. The CDR3 contains 15 residues. CDR3: CAISGREGSYNEQFF. Here the CDR3 DNA reads TGTGCCATCAGTGGAAGAGAGGGCTCCTACAATGAGCAGTTCTTC.

V is TRBV6-1 and J is TRBJ2-2, with unresolved D. Germline assignment: CDR1 MNHNS and CDR2 SASEGT. The CDR3 consists of 15 residues. Trimming took off 0 bases at V and 7 bases at J, with 12 bases between the two ends. The CDR3 DNA reads as TGTGCCAGCAGTGAAGCAGGCAGGCAAGGCGGGGAGCTGTTTTTT. Protein product: CASSEAGRQGGELFF.

The chain recombines TRBV9 with TRBJ1-2; tentative D call: TRBD1 (5 bases). The V end lost 0 bases, the J end lost 4 bases, and 10 bases lay between the germline ends. There are 14 residues in the CDR3. Looked up from germline, CDR1 is SGDLS and CDR2 is YYNGEE. CDR3 protein: CASSVVSGSYGYTF. Written as DNA, the CDR3 is TGTGCCAGCAGCGTAGTGTCAGGGTCCTATGGCTACACCTTC.

The chain has TRBV6-4 and TRBJ1-5; D gene ambiguous. The CDR3 contains 15 residues. Germline-derived CDR1 and CDR2 are MRHNA and SNTAGT. V gave up 0 bases and J gave up 4 bases, with 10 bases separating them. CDR3: CASSDSAFGNQPQHF. CDR3 DNA: TGTGCCAGCAGTGACTCCGCGTTTGGAAATCAGCCCCAGCATTTT.

This clone appeared a few times. The chain couples TRBV10-2 to TRBJ1-6; TRBD1 agrees at 9 bases. Trimming cost V 6 bases and J 9 bases; bases outside gene matches: 9. This CDR3 spans 15 amino acids. Germline V gene data show CDR1 as WSHSY and CDR2 as SAAADI. The CDR3 sequence is CASSLGTGFRSPLHF. CDR3 nucleotide sequence: TGCGCCAGCAGCCTCGGGACAGGGTTTCGTTCACCCCTCCACTTT.

The J gene is TRBJ2-3, the V gene TRBV19; maybe TRBD2 (5 bases). The V end was cut by 10 bases, the J end by 2 bases, with 13 bases between. Germline lookup yields CDR1 LNHDA and CDR2 SQIVND (reference sequence). This CDR3 has 13 residues. The CDR3 nucleotides are TGTGCCACCACGGACTTATTCACAGATACGCAGTATTTT. Translation: CATTDLFTDTQYF. The full variable domain, its missing parts supplied by reference TRBV19 and TRBJ2-3, is DGGITQSPKYLFRKEGQNVTLSCEQNLNHDAMYWYRQDPGQGLRLIYYSQIVNDFQKGDIAEGYSVSREKKESFPLTVTSAQKNPTAFYLCATTDLFTDTQYFGPGTRLTVL.

This clone was picked up one time. The V and J genes are TRBV6-1 and TRBJ1-4, with TRBD1 matching over 8 bases. CDR1 MNHNS and CDR2 SASEGT come from the germline V gene. J lost 8 bases, V lost 4 bases, and 6 bases had no gene match. The CDR3 has 14 amino acids. CDR3 sequence reads: CASSVDREGEKLFF. The CDR3 bases are TGTGCCAGCAGTGTGGACAGGGAGGGCGAAAAACTGTTTTTT.

The chain uses TRBV2 and TRBJ1-5; D remains ambiguous. Per the germline V gene, CDR1 is SNHLY and CDR2 is FYNNEI. Trimming stripped 2 bases from V and 1 base from J, with 9 bases between. This CDR3 has 15 amino acids. CDR3 region: CASSEWEGSNQPQHF. The CDR3 DNA follows: TGTGCCAGCAGTGAATGGGAAGGGAGCAATCAGCCCCAGCATTTT.

The J gene is TRBJ2-1, the V gene TRBV7-2, with 13 bases matching TRBD2. The CDR3 spans 15 residues. The germline V gene has CDR1 SGHTA and CDR2 FQGNSA. The V and J ends lost 4 bases and 4 bases, in that order; junction bases with no gene match: 1. The CDR3 region is CASSSGLAGYNEQFF. CDR3 nucleotides: TGTGCCAGCAGCTCGGGACTAGCGGGATACAATGAGCAGTTCTTC.

Here the CDR3 reads CASGGDPGSYEQYF. As DNA, the CDR3 is TGTGCCAGCGGAGGGGACCCTGGCTCCTACGAGCAGTACTTC. The chain couples TRBV28 to TRBJ2-7, with a tentative D call TRBD2 (6 bases). Between the trimmed V and J ends, which lost 8 bases and 0 bases, there was a span of 14 bases. Germline lookup yields CDR1 MDHEN and CDR2 SYDVKM. The CDR3 spans 14 residues.

V usage is TRBV14 and J usage is TRBJ2-5; 9 bases line up with TRBD2. Germline V CDR1 and CDR2: SGHDN, FVKESK. The CDR3 consists of 19 residues. The J segment lost 5 bases and the V segment lost 1 base, leaving 17 bases of the junction unmatched. The CDR3 bases are TGTGCCAGCAGCCAAGCACTTCTATCTCGGCTAGCGGGGTGGGAGACCCAGTACTTC. Its translation is CASSQALLSRLAGWETQYF.

This chain joins TRBV7-2 and TRBJ2-5; D is unclear. Trimming left V 2 bases short and J 2 bases short, with 9 bases between. This CDR3 has 14 residues. Germline V lookup: CDR1 SGHTA, CDR2 FQGNSA. The CDR3 here is CASSLSLKQETQYF. CDR3 in DNA: TGTGCCAGCAGCTTATCACTCAAACAAGAGACCCAGTACTTC.

This chain links TRBV2 with TRBJ2-7, with a weak D call TRBD1 (6 bases). This CDR3 is 14 amino acids long. CDR1 and CDR2 (germline): SNHLY, FYNNEI. V dropped 3 bases and J dropped 3 bases, with 12 bases sitting between them. CDR3 DNA sequence: TGTGCCAGCAGTGACTTTGGGACATTCTACGAGCAGTACTTC. It yields the protein CASSDFGTFYEQYF.

The genes are TRBV19 and TRBJ1-2; D not certain. The CDR3 runs 16 residues. Germline V lookup: CDR1 LNHDA, CDR2 SQIVND (reference sequence). V lost 7 bases and J 4 bases, leaving 22 bases between the germline ends. The CDR3 DNA reads TGTGCCAGTAAATCAGCCAGCGGAGACTACCTCTATGGCTACACCTTC. This translates into CASKSASGDYLYGYTF. The full variable domain, in which reference TRBV19 and TRBJ1-2 provide the parts outside the CDR3, is DGGITQSPKYLFRKEGQNVTLSCEQNLNHDAMYWYRQDPGQGLRLIYYSQIVNDFQKGDIAEGYSVSREKKESFPLTVTSAQKNPTAFYLCASKSASGDYLYGYTFGSGTRLTVV.

In this sample, this clone turned up a few times. At one end, the junction sequence differs from germline, possibly due to a read error. The V call is TRBV4-1, the J call TRBJ1-1; a possible D gene is TRBD1 (5 bases). The germline gives CDR1 MGHRA, CDR2 YSYEKL. The CDR3 is made up of 13 amino acids. The CDR3 region is CASSPDPGRRNLF. For the CDR3, the DNA is TGCGCCAGCAGCCCTGATCCGGGACGCCGCAATCTCTTT.

This chain links TRBV27 with TRBJ1-1, with D tentatively TRBD1 (6 bases). This CDR3 region has 15 residues. Per germline, CDR1 MNHEY and CDR2 SMNVEV (reference sequence). Trimming took off 2 bases at V and 4 bases at J, with 14 bases between the two ends. The CDR3 nucleotides are TGTGCCAGCAGTTTAGGGGGGGCTGAGGGCACTGAAGCTTTCTTT. Its protein product is CASSLGGAEGTEAFF.

The rearrangement links TRBV11-2 to TRBJ2-7, with no clear D. V lost 3 bases and J 7 bases, leaving 10 bases between the germline ends. The CDR3 has 12 amino acids. The V gene's germline CDR1 is SGHAT and CDR2 FQNNGV. CDR3 bases: TGTGCCAGCAGCTTCCCACGGCTGGAGCAGTACTTC. As protein: CASSFPRLEQYF.

DNA of the CDR3: TGTGCCAGCAGCCCCCGTGGGAGCGGGGGATGGGAGACCCAGTACTTC. This codes for CASSPRGSGGWETQYF. The chain employs TRBV5-6 and TRBJ2-5, with TRBD2 matching over 8 bases. V shed 4 bases and J 5 bases; nucleotides not matched to a gene: 13. The germline V gene encodes CDR1 SGHDT and CDR2 YYEEEE. The CDR3 sequence is 16 residues long.

The rearrangement joins TRBV19 to TRBJ1-1; weak D call: TRBD1 (6 bases). The CDR3 consists of 16 residues. Germline V gene lookup returns CDR1 LNHDA and CDR2 SQIVND (reference sequence). V lost 7 bases and J lost 5, with 23 bases in between. The CDR3: CASIRLRGGRRTEAFF. DNA for the CDR3: TGTGCCAGTATCAGATTAAGAGGGGGGCGAAGAACTGAAGCTTTCTTT.

The rearrangement links TRBV19 to TRBJ2-5; 9 bases match TRBD1. The CDR3 covers 15 residues. Germline lookup yields CDR1 LNHDA and CDR2 SQIVND (reference sequence). Trimming at V came to 5 bases and at J to 4 bases, leaving 8 bases not matched to a gene. Here the CDR3 reads CASSPGTGSGETQYF. In nucleotides, the CDR3 is TGTGCCAGTAGTCCTGGGACAGGGAGTGGAGAGACCCAGTACTTC.

The chain has TRBV20-1 and TRBJ2-7; D ambiguous. Germline lookup yields CDR1 DFQATT and CDR2 SNEGSKA (reference sequence). V was trimmed by 3 bases and J by 5 bases, leaving 8 bases between them. The CDR3 loop spans 11 amino acids. The CDR3 is CSARVANEQYF. The CDR3 bases are TGCAGTGCTAGGGTAGCCAACGAGCAGTACTTC.

This clone is a singleton in its sample. The chain uses TRBV28 and TRBJ1-2; 7 positions agree with TRBD1. The CDR3 extends over 13 amino acids. Looked up from germline, CDR1 is MDHEN and CDR2 is SYDVKM. Trimming cost V 6 bases and J 3 bases; bases outside gene matches: 4. CDR3 coding DNA: TGTGCCAGCAGCCGAGGGGGCTACTATGGCTACACCTTC. Its translation: CASSRGGYYGYTF.

The chain links TRBV28 to TRBJ2-3; D might be TRBD2 (5 bases). Looked up from germline, CDR1 is MDHEN and CDR2 is SYDVKM. With 1 base removed from V and 5 bases from J, the gap between germline ends came to 13 bases. This CDR3 is 15 amino acids long. CDR3 loop: CASSLYPAAGDTQYF. CDR3 in DNA: TGTGCCAGCAGTTTATACCCGGCGGCGGGAGATACGCAGTATTTT.

This clone has more than one count but fewer than ten. The chain employs TRBV14 and TRBJ1-1; TRBD1 is a possible D gene (5 bases). Germline lookup yields CDR1 SGHDN and CDR2 FVKESK. V was trimmed by 4 bases and J by 3 bases, leaving 15 bases between them. CDR3 length: 15 amino acids. Here the CDR3 reads CASSPRTGTYTEAFF. In nucleotides, the CDR3 is TGTGCCAGCAGCCCCCGTACAGGAACCTACACTGAAGCTTTCTTT.